This entry concerns a single TCR beta chain. Clones were sequenced by immunoSEQ multiplex PCR, and TCRdb holds only the in-frame ones, with some missing. The sample consists of about 82,000 clones, approximately 85% of them appearing once. V trimming: 4 bases; J trimming: 0 bases; junction bases outside the gene matches: 1. The CDR3 consists of 13 residues. CDR1 and CDR2 from the germline V gene are SQVTM and ANQGSEA. This entry is derived from a study of OX40 agonist ivuxolimab in advanced cancers. The sample was CD4+ or CD8+ T cells sorted from blood, taken in a trial of the OX40 agonist ivuxolimab. This receptor was obtained from an adult with an advanced solid tumor such as melanoma, head and neck, liver or kidney cancer. V gene TRBV29-1 combines with J gene TRBJ2-5; 8 bases fit TRBD1. CDR3 region: CSVGTGYQETQYF. The CDR3 bases are TGCAGCGTTGGGACAGGGTACCAAGAGACCCAGTACTTC.